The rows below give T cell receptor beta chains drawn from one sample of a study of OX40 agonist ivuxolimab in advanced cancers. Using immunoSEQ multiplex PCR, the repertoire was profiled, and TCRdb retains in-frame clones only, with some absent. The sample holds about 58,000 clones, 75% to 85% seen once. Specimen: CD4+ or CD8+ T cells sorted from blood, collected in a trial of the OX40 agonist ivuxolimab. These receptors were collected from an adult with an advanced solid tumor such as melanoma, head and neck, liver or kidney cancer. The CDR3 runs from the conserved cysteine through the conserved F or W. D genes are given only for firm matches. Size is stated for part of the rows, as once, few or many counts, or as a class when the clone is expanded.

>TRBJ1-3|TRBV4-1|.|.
TGCGCCAGCAGCCAAGATAGGCCGTCCTCTGGAAACACCATATATTTT
CASSQDRPSSGNTIYF
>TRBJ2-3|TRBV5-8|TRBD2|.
TGTGCCCGCGGGACTATAATAAGAGATACGCAGTATTTT
CARGTIIRDTQYF
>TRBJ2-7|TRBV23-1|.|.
TGCGCCAGCAGTCGCTGGACGCTTTGGGAGCAGTACTTC
CASSRWTLWEQYF
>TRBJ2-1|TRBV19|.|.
TGTGCCAGTAGTATTAGCGGCCTCTCCTACAATGAGCAGTTCTTC
CASSISGLSYNEQFF
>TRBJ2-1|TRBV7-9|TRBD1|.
TGTGCCAGCAGCTCCCGGGACAGGGGGCAAAATGAGCAGTTCTTC
CASSSRDRGQNEQFF
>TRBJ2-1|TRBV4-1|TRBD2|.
TGCGCCAGCAGCCAAGCCAACCTAGCGGGATTCGGCAATGAGCAGTTCTTC
CASSQANLAGFGNEQFF
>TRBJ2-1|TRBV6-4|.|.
TGTGCCAGCAGTGACTCAGGAAGAAAGGAGCAGTTCTTC
CASSDSGRKEQFF
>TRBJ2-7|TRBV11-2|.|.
TGTGCCAGCAGCTTACAGATACCGGGACTCCTCGATCCCTACGAGCAGTACTTC
CASSLQIPGLLDPYEQYF
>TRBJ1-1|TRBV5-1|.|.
TGCGCCAGCAGCTGGGACCACAGGGACACTGAAGCTTTCTTT
CASSWDHRDTEAFF
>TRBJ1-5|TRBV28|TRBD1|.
TGTGCCAGCAGTTTCCTCTACAGGGGAGGTAGCAATCAGCCCCAGCATTTT
CASSFLYRGGSNQPQHF
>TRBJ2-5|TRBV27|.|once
TGTGCCAGCAGTAGGGACTACCAAGAGACCCAGTACTTC
CASSRDYQETQYF
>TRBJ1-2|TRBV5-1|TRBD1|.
TGCACCAGCAACGAGGGGGACAGAGGGACGGTTTATGGCTACACCTTC
CTSNEGDRGTVYGYTF
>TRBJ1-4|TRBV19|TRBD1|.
TGTGCCAGTAGTAGGGACAGGGACATTGAAAAACTGTTTTTT
CASSRDRDIEKLFF
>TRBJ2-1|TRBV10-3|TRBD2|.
TGTGCCATCAGTGAGTCTCCTTCAACTAGCGGGGAGGGCGATGAGCAGTTCTTC
CAISESPSTSGEGDEQFF
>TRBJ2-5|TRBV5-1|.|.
TGCGCCAGCAGCGGGTCCCAAGAGACCCAGTACTTC
CASSGSQETQYF
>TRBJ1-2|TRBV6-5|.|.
TGTGCCAGCAGTTCCCCGACAGAGAACTATGGCTACACCTTC
CASSSPTENYGYTF
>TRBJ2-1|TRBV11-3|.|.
TGTGCCAGCAGCCCCTTGGGGTCCCCACAGTTCTTC
CASSPLGSPQFF
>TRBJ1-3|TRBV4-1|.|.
TGCGCCAGCAGCCAAGATTTTAATCGGCTGCCTGGAAACACCATATATTTT
CASSQDFNRLPGNTIYF
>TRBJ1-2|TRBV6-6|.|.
TGTGCCAGCAGTTCACAGGGCCAAGGCTACACCTTC
CASSSQGQGYTF
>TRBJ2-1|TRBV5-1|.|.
TGCGCCAGCAGGATGGGGGGCTCCTACAATGAGCAGTTCTTC
CASRMGGSYNEQFF
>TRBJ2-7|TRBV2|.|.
TGTGCCAGCAGTGTGGAGGGGGTATTGAACGAGCAGTACTTC
CASSVEGVLNEQYF
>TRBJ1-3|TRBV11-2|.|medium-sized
TGTGCCAGCAGCTTAGTTGGCAGGAGGGGTGGAAACACCATATATTTT
CASSLVGRRGGNTIYF
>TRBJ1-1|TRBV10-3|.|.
TGTGCCATCAGTGAGTCTACAGGGAACACTGAAGCTTTCTTT
CAISESTGNTEAFF
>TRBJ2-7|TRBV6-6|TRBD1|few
TGTGCCAGCAGGCCTGGACAGGGGTCCTACGAGCAGTACTTC
CASRPGQGSYEQYF
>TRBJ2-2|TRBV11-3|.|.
TGTGCCAGCAGCGCAATCTGGGACTCCTTGAACACCGGGGAGCTGTTTTTT
CASSAIWDSLNTGELFF
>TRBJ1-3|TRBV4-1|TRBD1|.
TGCGCCAGCAGCCAAGACCCGACAGGGAAGAGCTCTGGAAACACCATATATTTT
CASSQDPTGKSSGNTIYF
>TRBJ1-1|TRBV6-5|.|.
TGTGCCAGCAGTTACGAAGGGATCACTGAAGCTTTCTTT
CASSYEGITEAFF
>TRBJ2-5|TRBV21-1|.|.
TGTGCCAGCAGCAAAGGATGGGTAACAGGGGGGATTGTAGAGACCCAGTACTTC
CASSKGWVTGGIVETQYF
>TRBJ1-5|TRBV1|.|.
TGCACCAGCAGCCAGGACGGGAAACCCCAGCATTTT
CTSSQDGKPQHF
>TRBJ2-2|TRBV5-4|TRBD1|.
TGTGCCAGCACCAGGGGGCTCGGTGGTGGGACCGGGGAGCTGTTTTTT
CASTRGLGGGTGELFF
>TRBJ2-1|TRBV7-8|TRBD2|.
TGTGCCAGCACCGAACTAGCGGGAGTAATCGGTGAGCAGTTCTTC
CASTELAGVIGEQFF
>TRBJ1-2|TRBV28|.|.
TGTGCCAGCAGTAGGCGGCTGTATGGCTACACCTTC
CASSRRLYGYTF
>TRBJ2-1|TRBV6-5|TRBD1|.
TGTGCCAGCAGTTACTCTTGGACAGGGCTCAATGAGCAGTTCTTC
CASSYSWTGLNEQFF
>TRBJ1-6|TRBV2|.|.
TGTGCCAGCGACGAGGGTTTGCAGAATTCACCCCTCCACTTT
CASDEGLQNSPLHF
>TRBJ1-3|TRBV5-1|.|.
TGCGCCAGCAGTCTCAATCTCGGGGGAAACACCATATATTTT
CASSLNLGGNTIYF
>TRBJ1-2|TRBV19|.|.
TGTGCCAGTAGTATTGTTTCTGGTGGGGGCTATGGCTACACCTTC
CASSIVSGGGYGYTF
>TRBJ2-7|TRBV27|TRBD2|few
TGTGCCAGCAGAGAGAGTAGCGGGATCTCCTACGAGCAGTACTTC
CASRESSGISYEQYF
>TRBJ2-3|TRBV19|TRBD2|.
TGTGCCAGTAGTATTCTAGCGGGAGAGACGCAGTATTTT
CASSILAGETQYF
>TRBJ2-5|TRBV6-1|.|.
TGTGCCAGCAGTGGCGCTTTCCAAGAGACCCAGTACTTC
CASSGAFQETQYF
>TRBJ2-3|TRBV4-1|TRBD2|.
TGCGCCAGCAGCCAAGGGACTAGCGGGTATACGCAGTATTTT
CASSQGTSGYTQYF
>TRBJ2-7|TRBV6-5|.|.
TGTGCCAGCAGTTACGACCCAGGAAGCTCCTACGAGCAGTACTTC
CASSYDPGSSYEQYF
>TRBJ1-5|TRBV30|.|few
TGTGCCTGGGACACAGGGTTTCATAGCAATCAGCCCCAGCATTTT
CAWDTGFHSNQPQHF
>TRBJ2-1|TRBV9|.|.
TGTGCCAGCAGTAACAGCGGGGACATTTACAATGAGCAGTTCTTC
CASSNSGDIYNEQFF
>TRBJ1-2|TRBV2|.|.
TGTGCCAGCAGTGAGAGGATGGGGGGGGCGGCCAATAACTATGGCTACACCTTC
CASSERMGGAANNYGYTF
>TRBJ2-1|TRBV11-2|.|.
TGTGCCAGCAGCCGACAGAGCTCCTACAATGAGCAGTTCTTC
CASSRQSSYNEQFF
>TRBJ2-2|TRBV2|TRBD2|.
TGTGCCAGCAGTGCCCTAGCGGGAGTGCCCGGGGAGCTGTTTTTT
CASSALAGVPGELFF
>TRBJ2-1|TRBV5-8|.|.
TGTGCCAGCAGCTTGGGGGGATCTATTTACAATGAGCAGTTCTTC
CASSLGGSIYNEQFF
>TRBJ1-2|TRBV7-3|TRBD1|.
TGTGCCAGCAGCTTAACGGGACAGGGCGAACTCTATGGCTACACCTTC
CASSLTGQGELYGYTF
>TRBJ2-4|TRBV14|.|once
TGTGCCAGCAGCGGAAGGGCGAACAAAAACATTCAGTACTTC
CASSGRANKNIQYF
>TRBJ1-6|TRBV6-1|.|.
TGTGCCAGTCGGATAAAGGGTTCACCCCTCCACTTT
CASRIKGSPLHF
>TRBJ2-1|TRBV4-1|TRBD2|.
TGCGCCAGCAGCCAAGGGGATTTTGTACTAGCGGGAGGGCCAGCCTACAATGAGCAGTTCTTC
CASSQGDFVLAGGPAYNEQFF
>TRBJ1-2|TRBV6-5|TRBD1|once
TGTGCCAGCAGACCTTCAGACAGGGAAGATGGCTACACCTTC
CASRPSDREDGYTF
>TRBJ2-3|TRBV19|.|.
TGTGCCAGTCGGGGCGGCACAGATACGCAGTATTTT
CASRGGTDTQYF
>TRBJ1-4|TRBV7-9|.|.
TGTGCCAGCAGCTTAGGGTTGAGTGAAAAACTGTTTTTT
CASSLGLSEKLFF
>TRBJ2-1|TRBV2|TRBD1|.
TGTGCCAGCAGCAGACTCATTCCGTCGACAGGGAATGAGCAGTTCTTC
CASSRLIPSTGNEQFF
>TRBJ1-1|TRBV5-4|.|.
TGTGCCAGCAGCTTGGAGAATAGGAACACTGAAGCTTTCTTT
CASSLENRNTEAFF
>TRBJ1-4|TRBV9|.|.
TGTGCCAGCAGCGTAGACCCGGGGGTTAATGAAAAACTGTTTTTT
CASSVDPGVNEKLFF
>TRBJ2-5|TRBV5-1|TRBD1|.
TGCGCCAGCAGCTCCCTACTACTCGTCCCGGGACAGGGGGCGGAGACCCAGTACTTC
CASSSLLLVPGQGAETQYF
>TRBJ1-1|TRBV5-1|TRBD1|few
TGCGCCAGCAGCAAAGGACAGGGGGAGAACACTGAAGCTTTCTTT
CASSKGQGENTEAFF